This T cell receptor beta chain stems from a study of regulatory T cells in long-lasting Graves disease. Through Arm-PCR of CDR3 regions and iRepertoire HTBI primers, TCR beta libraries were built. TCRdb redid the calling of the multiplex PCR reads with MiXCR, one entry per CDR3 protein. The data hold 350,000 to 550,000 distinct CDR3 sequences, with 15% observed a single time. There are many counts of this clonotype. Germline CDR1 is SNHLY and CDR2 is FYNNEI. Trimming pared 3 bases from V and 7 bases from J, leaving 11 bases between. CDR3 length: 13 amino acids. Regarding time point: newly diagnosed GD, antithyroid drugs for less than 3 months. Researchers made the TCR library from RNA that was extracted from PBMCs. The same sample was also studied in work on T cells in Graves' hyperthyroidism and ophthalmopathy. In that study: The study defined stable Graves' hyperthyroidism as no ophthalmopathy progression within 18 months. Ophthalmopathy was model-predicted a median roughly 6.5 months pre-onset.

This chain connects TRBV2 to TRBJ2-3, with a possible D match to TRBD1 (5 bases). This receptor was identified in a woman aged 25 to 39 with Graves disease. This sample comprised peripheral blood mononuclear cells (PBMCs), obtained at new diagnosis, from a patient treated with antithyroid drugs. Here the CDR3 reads CASSERQTHTQYF. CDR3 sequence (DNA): TGTGCCAGCAGTGAGAGACAGACCCATACGCAGTATTTT.